This T cell receptor beta chain stems from a study of cytomegalovirus exposure and HLA in healthy donors. At the level of the study: A previous analysis identified 100 million to 120 million unique TCR beta sequences derived from about 180 million T cells. Early on, a data release was issued that held some 85 million unique TCRs from HLA-typed donors.

General study points: Associated with HLA alleles at 0.05 false discovery rate in a later analysis were 16,951 TCR beta sequences. In a later analysis, TCR beta V- and J-gene trimming was associated with a missense DCLRE1C variant.

With 60 Vbeta and 13 Jbeta primers, the PCR was carried out. The table came from immunoSEQ multiplex PCR; TCRdb's copy has only in-frame clones and leaves some out. The sample yields roughly 140,000 clones, more than 75% seen once. About this clone itself: Its antigen is not known.

The CDR3 is made up of 18 amino acids. V shed 1 base and J shed 1 base, with 20 bases lying between them. Germline values: CDR1 SGDLS, CDR2 YYNGEE. This receptor was obtained from a man between 18 and 29 years old in good health and CMV-seronegative. The V call is TRBV9, the J call TRBJ2-5; D is perhaps TRBD1 (6 bases). The sequenced sample consisted of PBMCs. The CDR3 loop reads CASSVTPLLAGAQETQYF. CDR3 in DNA: TGTGCCAGCAGCGTAACCCCCCTTTTGGCAGGGGCCCAAGAGACCCAGTACTTC.